This T cell receptor beta chain was observed in a study of vaccination effects on CD4 cells after COVID-19. At the level of the study: CD4+ T cells specific for antigen were expanded with viral peptide pools by the ViraFEST assay before sequencing. PBMC cultures contained 1.5 million to 2 million cells per well, 10 IU/ml IL-2 and 10 ug/ml peptides. Vaccination of participants consisted of two doses of either the BNT162b2 or mRNA-1273 vaccine.

After around ten days in culture, the CD4+ T cells were isolated. TCRdb's table, derived via immunoSEQ multiplex PCR, lists solely in-frame clones and lacks some. Of 35,000 to 40,000 clones detected, 82% appear once; the ten largest clones hold 2.5% to 3.5%. Trimming cost V 4 bases and J 7 bases, with 16 bases left between them. The CDR3 loop spans 15 amino acids. Germline CDR1 is SGHTA and CDR2 is FQGNSA. Worth noting for this clone: The antigen is unknown.

The sample consisted of CD4+ T cells from PBMCs cultured without peptide, taken before COVID-19 vaccination. V usage is TRBV7-2 and J usage is TRBJ2-2; possibly TRBD1 or TRBD2 for D (6 bases each). The TCR sequence derives from a human donor who received a COVID-19 vaccine. CDR3 DNA sequence: TGTGCCAGCAGCTCACAAGGGGGGCTGGGCGGGGAGCTGTTTTTT. It yields the protein CASSSQGGLGGELFF. Variable domain in full (rest from reference TRBV7-2 and TRBJ2-2): GAGVSQSPSNKVTEKGKDVELRCDPISGHTALYWYRQSLGQGLEFLIYFQGNSAPDKSGLPSDRFSAERTGGSVSTLTIQRTQQEDSAVYLCASSSQGGLGGELFFGEGSRLTVL.